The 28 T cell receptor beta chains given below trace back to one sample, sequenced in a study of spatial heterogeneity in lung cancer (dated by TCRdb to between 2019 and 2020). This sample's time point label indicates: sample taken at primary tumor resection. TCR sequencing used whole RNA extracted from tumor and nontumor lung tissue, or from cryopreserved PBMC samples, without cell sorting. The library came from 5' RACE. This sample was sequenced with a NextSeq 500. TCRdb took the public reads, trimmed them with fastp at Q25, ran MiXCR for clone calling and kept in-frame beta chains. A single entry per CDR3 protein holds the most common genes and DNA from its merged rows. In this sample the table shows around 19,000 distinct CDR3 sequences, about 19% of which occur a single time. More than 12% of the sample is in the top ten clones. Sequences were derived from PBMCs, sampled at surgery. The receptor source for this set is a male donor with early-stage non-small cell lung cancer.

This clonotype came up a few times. The CDR3 protein is CASSIGTGGYNEQFF. CDR3 sequence (DNA): TGTGCCAGCAGCATTGGGACAGGGGGCTACAATGAGCAGTTCTTC. V and J are TRBV9 and TRBJ2-1; 11 bases are a match to TRBD1. Trimming cost V 4 bases and J 3 bases; bases outside gene matches: 3. The germline V gene encodes CDR1 SGDLS and CDR2 YYNGEE. The CDR3 runs to 15 residues.

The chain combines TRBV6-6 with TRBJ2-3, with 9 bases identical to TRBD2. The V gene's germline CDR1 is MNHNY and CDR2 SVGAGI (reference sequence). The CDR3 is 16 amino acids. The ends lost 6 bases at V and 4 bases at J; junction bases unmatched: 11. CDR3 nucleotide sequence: TGTGCCAGCAGCCACCGACTAGCGGTGTCGGCAGATACGCAGTATTTT. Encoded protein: CASSHRLAVSADTQYF.

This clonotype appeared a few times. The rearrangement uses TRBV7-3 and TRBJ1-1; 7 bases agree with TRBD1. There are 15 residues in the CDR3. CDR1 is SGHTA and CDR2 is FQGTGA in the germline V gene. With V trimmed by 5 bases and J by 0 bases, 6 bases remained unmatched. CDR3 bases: TGTGCCAGCAGCCCCCGGGGACAGATGAACACTGAAGCTTTCTTT. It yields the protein CASSPRGQMNTEAFF.

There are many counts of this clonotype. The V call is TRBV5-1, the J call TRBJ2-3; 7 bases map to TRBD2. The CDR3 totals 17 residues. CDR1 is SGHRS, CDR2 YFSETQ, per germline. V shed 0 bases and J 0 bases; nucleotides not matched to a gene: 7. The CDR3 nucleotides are TGCGCCAGCAGCTTGGAGGCGGGACTACCTAGCACAGATACGCAGTATTTT. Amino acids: CASSLEAGLPSTDTQYF.

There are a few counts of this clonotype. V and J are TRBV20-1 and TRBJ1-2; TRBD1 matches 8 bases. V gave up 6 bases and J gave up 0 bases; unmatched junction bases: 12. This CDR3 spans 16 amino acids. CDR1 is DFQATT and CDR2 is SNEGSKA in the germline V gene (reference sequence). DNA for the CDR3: TGCAGTGCCCCAACAACGACAGGGGAGGCTAACTATGGCTACACCTTC. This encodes CSAPTTTGEANYGYTF.

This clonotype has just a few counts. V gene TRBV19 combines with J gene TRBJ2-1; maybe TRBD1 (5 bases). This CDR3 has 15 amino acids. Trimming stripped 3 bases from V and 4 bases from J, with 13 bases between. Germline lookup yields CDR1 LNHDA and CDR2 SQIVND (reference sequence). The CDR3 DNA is TGTGCCAGTAGTATTGGGGCAGACTCGTACAATGAGCAGTTCTTC. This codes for CASSIGADSYNEQFF.

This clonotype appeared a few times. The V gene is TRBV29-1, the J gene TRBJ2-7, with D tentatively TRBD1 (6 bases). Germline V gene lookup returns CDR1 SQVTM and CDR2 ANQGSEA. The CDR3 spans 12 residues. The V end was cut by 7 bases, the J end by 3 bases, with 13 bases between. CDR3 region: CSARDNRYEQYF. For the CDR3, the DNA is TGCAGCGCCCGGGACAACCGCTACGAGCAGTACTTC.

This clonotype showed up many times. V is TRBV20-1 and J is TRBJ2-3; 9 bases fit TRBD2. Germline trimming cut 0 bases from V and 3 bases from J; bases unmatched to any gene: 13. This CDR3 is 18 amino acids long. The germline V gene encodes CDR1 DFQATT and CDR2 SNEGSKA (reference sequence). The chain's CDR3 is CSARDRSRAGGWTDTQYF. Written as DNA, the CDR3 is TGCAGTGCTAGAGATAGGTCAAGAGCGGGGGGTTGGACAGATACGCAGTATTTT.

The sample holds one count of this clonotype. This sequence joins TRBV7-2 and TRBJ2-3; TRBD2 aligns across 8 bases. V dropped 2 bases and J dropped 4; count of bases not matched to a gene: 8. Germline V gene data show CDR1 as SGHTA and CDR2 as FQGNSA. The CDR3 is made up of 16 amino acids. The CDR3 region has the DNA TGTGCCAGCAGCTTACTAAGCGGGAGTTTGTCAGATACGCAGTATTTT. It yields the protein CASSLLSGSLSDTQYF.

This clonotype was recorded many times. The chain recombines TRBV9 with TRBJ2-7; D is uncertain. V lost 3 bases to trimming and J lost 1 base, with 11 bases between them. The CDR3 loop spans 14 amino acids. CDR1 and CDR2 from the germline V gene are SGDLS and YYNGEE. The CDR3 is CASSASQGSYEQYF. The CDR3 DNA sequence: TGTGCCAGCAGCGCCTCTCAAGGATCCTACGAGCAGTACTTC.

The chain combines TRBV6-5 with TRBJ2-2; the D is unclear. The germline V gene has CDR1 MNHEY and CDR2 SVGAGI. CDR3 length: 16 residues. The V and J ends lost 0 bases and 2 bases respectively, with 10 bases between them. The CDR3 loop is CASSYSVGRNTGELFF. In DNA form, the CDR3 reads TGTGCCAGCAGTTACTCAGTTGGTCGAAACACCGGGGAGCTGTTTTTT.

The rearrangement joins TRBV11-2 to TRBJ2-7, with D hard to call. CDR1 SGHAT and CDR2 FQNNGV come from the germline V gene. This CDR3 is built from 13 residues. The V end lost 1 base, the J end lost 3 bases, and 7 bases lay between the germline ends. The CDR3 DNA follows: TGTGCCAGCAGCTTAGGAATTGGCTACGAGCAGTACTTC. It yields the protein CASSLGIGYEQYF.

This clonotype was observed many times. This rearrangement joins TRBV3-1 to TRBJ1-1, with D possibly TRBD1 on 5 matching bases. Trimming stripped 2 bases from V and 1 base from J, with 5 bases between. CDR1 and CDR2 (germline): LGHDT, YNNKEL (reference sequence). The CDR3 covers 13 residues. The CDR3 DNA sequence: TGTGCCAGCAGCCAACAGGGGAACACTGAAGCTTTCTTT. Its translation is CASSQQGNTEAFF. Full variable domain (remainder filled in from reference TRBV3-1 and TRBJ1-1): DTAVSQTPKYLVTQMGNDKSIKCEQNLGHDTMYWYKQDSKKFLKIMFSYNNKELIINETVPNRFSPKSPDKAHLNLHINSLELGDSAVYFCASSQQGNTEAFFGQGTRLTVV.

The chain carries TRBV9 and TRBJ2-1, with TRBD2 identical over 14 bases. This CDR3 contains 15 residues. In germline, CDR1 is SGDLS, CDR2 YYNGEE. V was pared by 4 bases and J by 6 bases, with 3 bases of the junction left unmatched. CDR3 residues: CASSTGLAGGNEQFF. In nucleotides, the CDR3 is TGTGCCAGCAGCACCGGACTAGCGGGGGGCAATGAGCAGTTCTTC. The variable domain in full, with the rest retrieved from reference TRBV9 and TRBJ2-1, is DSGVTQTPKHLITATGQRVTLRCSPRSGDLSVYWYQQSLDQGLQFLIQYYNGEERAKGNILERFSAQQFPDLHSELNLSSLELGDSALYFCASSTGLAGGNEQFFGPGTRLTVL.

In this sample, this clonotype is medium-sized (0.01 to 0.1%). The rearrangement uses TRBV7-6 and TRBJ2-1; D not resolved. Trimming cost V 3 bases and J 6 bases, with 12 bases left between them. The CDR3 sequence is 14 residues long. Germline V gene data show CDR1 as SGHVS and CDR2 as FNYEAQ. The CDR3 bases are TGTGCCAGCAGCTTTTCCACCGGCCCCAATGAGCAGTTCTTC. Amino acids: CASSFSTGPNEQFF. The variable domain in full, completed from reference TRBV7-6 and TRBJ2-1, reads GAGVSQSPRYKVTKRGQDVALRCDPISGHVSLYWYRQALGQGPEFLTYFNYEAQQDKSGLPNDRFSAERPEGSISTLTIQRTEQRDSAMYRCASSFSTGPNEQFFGPGTRLTVL.

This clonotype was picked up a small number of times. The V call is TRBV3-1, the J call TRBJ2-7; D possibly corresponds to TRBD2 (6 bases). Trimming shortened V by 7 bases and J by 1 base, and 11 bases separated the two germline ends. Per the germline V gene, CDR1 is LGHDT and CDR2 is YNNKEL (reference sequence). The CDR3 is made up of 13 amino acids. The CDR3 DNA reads TGTGCCAGCACCCTCGGGGGTTCCTACGAGCAGTACTTC. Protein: CASTLGGSYEQYF.

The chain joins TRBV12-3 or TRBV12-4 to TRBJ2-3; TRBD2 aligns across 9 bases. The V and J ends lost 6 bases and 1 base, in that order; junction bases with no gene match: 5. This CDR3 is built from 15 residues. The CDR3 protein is CASSLSGGGTDTQYF. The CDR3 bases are TGTGCCAGCAGCCTTAGCGGGGGCGGCACAGATACGCAGTATTTT.

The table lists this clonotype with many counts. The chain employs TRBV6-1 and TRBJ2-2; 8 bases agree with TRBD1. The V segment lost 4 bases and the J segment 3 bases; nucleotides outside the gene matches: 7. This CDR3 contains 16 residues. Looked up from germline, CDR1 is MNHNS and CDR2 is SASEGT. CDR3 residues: CASSAPTGVDTGELFF. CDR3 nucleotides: TGTGCCAGCAGTGCCCCGACAGGGGTTGACACCGGGGAGCTGTTTTTT.

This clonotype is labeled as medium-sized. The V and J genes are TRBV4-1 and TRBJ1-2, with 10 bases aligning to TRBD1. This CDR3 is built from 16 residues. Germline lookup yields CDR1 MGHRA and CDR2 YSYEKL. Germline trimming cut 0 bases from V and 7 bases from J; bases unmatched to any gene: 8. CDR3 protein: CASSQESGGQGFGYTF. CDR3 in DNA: TGCGCCAGCAGCCAAGAGAGTGGGGGACAGGGGTTTGGCTACACCTTC.

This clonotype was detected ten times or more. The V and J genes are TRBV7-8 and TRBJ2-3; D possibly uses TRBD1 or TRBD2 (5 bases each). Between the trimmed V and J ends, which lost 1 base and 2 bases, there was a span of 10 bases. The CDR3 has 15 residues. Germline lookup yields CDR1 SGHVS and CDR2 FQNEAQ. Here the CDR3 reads CASSLETGLTDTQYF. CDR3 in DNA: TGTGCCAGCAGCTTAGAAACGGGGCTCACAGATACGCAGTATTTT.

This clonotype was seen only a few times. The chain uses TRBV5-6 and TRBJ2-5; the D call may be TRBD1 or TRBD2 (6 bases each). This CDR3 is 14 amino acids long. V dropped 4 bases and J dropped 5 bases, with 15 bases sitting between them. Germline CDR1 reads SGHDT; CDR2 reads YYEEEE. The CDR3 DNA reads TGTGCCAGCAGCCGACGGGGGCACGGTGAGACCCAGTACTTC. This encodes CASSRRGHGETQYF. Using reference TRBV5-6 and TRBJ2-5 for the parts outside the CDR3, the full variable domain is DAGVTQSPTHLIKTRGQQVTLRCSPKSGHDTVSWYQQALGQGPQFIFQYYEEEERQRGNFPDRFSGHQFPNYSSELNVNALLLGDSALYLCASSRRGHGETQYFGPGTRLLVL.

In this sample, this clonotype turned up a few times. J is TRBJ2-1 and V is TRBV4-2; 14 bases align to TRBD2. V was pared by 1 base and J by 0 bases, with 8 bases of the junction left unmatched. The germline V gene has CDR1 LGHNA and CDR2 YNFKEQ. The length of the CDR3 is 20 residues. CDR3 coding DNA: TGTGCCAGCAGCCAAGGGCGACTAGCGGGGGGGTCCAGCTCCTACAATGAGCAGTTCTTC. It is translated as CASSQGRLAGGSSSYNEQFF.

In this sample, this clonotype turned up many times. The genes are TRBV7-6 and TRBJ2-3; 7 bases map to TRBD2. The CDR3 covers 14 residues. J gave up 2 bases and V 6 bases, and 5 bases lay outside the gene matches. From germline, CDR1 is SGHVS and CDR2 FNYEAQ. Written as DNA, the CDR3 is TGTGCCAGCAGTCTAGCGGAGTTCACAGATACGCAGTATTTT. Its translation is CASSLAEFTDTQYF.

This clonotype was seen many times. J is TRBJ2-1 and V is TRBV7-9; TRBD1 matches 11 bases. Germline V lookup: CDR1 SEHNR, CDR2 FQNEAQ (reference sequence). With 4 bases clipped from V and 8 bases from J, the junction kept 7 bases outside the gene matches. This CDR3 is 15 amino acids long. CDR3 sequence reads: CASSWTGGKDHEQFF. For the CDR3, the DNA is TGTGCCAGCAGCTGGACAGGGGGCAAGGATCATGAGCAGTTCTTC.

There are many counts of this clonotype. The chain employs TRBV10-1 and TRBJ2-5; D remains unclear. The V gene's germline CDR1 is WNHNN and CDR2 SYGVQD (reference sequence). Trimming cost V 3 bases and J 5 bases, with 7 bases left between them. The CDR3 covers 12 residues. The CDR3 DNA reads TGCGCCAGCAGTGACCCCGGGGAGACCCAGTACTTC. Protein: CASSDPGETQYF.

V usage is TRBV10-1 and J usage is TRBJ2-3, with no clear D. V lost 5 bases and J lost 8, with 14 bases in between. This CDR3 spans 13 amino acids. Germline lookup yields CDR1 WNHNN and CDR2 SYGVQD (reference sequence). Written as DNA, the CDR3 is TGCGCCAGCAGTCCCATTTCAGACGGTACGCAGTATTTT. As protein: CASSPISDGTQYF.

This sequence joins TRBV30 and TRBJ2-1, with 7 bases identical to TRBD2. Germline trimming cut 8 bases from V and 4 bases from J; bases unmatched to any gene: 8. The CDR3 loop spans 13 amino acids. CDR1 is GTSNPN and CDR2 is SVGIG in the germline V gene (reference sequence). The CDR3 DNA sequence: TGTGCCCAATCGCGGGGGAAATACAATGAGCAGTTCTTC. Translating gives CAQSRGKYNEQFF.

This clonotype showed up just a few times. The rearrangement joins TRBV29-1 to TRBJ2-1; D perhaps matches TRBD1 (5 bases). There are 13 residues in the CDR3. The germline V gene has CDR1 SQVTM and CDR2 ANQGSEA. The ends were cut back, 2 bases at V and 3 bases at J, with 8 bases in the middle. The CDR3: CSVERGNYNEQFF. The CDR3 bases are TGCAGCGTTGAAAGGGGCAACTACAATGAGCAGTTCTTC.